Listed here are 2 T cell receptor beta chains from one sample, sequenced in a study of patients and donors after allogeneic stem cell transplantation. TCRdb reprocessed the RT-PCR reads with MiXCR, giving one entry per CDR3 protein. The data hold some 90,000 distinct CDR3 sequences, with roughly 43% observed a single time. Sequences were obtained from blood, either unsorted or a sorted T cell fraction (not recorded which). The receptor set was obtained from a human donor who was either an allogeneic HSCT recipient or a stem cell or donor lymphocyte infusion donor (not recorded which). It is not recorded whose cells these are; they may come from a transplant donor.

The chain combines TRBV12-3 or TRBV12-4 with TRBJ1-3; 10 nucleotides align to TRBD1. The CDR3 is 16 residues long. J was trimmed by 2 bases and V by 6 bases; bases with no gene match: 7. The CDR3 here is CASRFLDRGPGNTIYF. In nucleotides, the CDR3 is TGTGCCAGCAGGTTCCTCGACAGGGGGCCTGGAAACACCATATATTTT.

The rearrangement links TRBV4-1 to TRBJ1-5; D is unclear. The germline gives CDR1 MGHRA, CDR2 YSYEKL. This CDR3 comprises 14 residues. V lost 5 bases and J lost 6, with 14 bases in between. The CDR3 nucleotides are TGCGCCAGCAGCGGTAGGGTTCAACGTCAGCCCCAGCATTTT. This encodes CASSGRVQRQPQHF.